This T cell receptor (beta chain) was identified during a study of radiotherapy plus CTLA-4 blockade in lung cancer. Here immunoSEQ multiplex PCR was the method, and the copy in TCRdb shows in-frame clones only, minus some. The sample includes 62,000 or so clones, around 79% of them seen just once. CDR1 and CDR2 from the germline V gene are LGHNA and YSLEER. V lost 1 base to trimming and J lost 4 bases; unmatched junction nucleotides: 3. The CDR3 runs 15 residues. The sample was peripheral blood, taken from a patient treated with radiotherapy plus ipilimumab. The genes are TRBV4-3 and TRBJ2-1; 8 bases are a match to TRBD2. The receptor comes from a human donor with non-small cell lung cancer who had a complete response to radiotherapy plus ipilimumab. CDR3 coding DNA: TGCGCCAGCAGCCAAGCAAGCGGGGGTTACAATGAGCAGTTCTTC. Residues: CASSQASGGYNEQFF.